These T cell receptor beta chains were read from a single sample in a study of T-cell memory formation after mild COVID-19. TCRdb independently ran MiXCR on the 5' RACE reads; one entry per CDR3 protein. The table has roughly 450,000 distinct CDR3 sequences, roughly 18% seen once. Sequencing used PBMCs or a T cell subset sorted from them (not recorded which). These receptors came from an adult woman who had mild COVID-19 (a few samples of this study predate the infection). Cell type and time point are not known. CDR3s include the opening cysteine and the closing phenylalanine or tryptophan. A D gene is named only where the DNA matches it firmly. Size values are once, few and many counts, or a class for expanded clones, and some rows have none.

TRBV24-1,few,TRBD2,TRBJ2-1,CATSDPRTSGRLDEQFF,TGTGCCACCAGTGACCCTAGGACTAGCGGGAGATTGGATGAGCAGTTCTTC
TRBV7-6,many,TRBD1,TRBJ1-5,CASSPHDRGLGQPQHF,TGTGCCAGCAGCCCGCACGACAGGGGGCTTGGGCAGCCCCAGCATTTT
TRBV20-1,many,TRBD1,TRBJ2-1,CSANRGWEQFF,TGCAGTGCTAACAGGGGATGGGAGCAGTTCTTC
TRBV5-6,few,TRBD1,TRBJ2-3,CASSLETRDRVTPKGTDTQYF,TGTGCCAGCAGCTTAGAGACTCGGGACAGGGTAACCCCGAAGGGCACAGATACGCAGTATTTT
TRBV18,many,TRBD1,TRBJ1-5,CASSPARGQGDQPQHF,TGTGCCAGCTCACCAGCCCGGGGACAGGGCGATCAGCCCCAGCATTTT
TRBV7-2,-,TRBD2,TRBJ2-1,CASSLALVAGGLYNEQFF,TGTGCCAGCAGCTTAGCGTTGGTAGCGGGGGGACTTTACAATGAGCAGTTCTTC
TRBV9,-,-,TRBJ1-1,CASSVGDWGTEAFF,TGTGCCAGCAGCGTAGGGGATTGGGGGACTGAAGCTTTCTTT
TRBV21-1,-,-,TRBJ2-5,CASRDCRGYEETQYF,TGTGCCAGCAGGGACTGCAGGGGTTATGAAGAGACCCAGTACTTC
TRBV4-1,few,-,TRBJ1-3,CASSQFREAGNTIYF,TGCGCCAGCAGCCAATTCCGGGAAGCTGGAAACACCATATATTTT
TRBV6-2/TRBV6-3,many,TRBD1,TRBJ2-3,CASSEGGQGKDTQYF,TGTGCCAGCAGCGAAGGGGGACAGGGGAAGGATACGCAGTATTTT
TRBV7-2,-,-,TRBJ2-4,CASSHSRDGNIQYF,TGTGCCAGCAGCCATTCCCGGGACGGAAACATTCAGTACTTC
TRBV29-1,once,-,TRBJ1-1,CSVDPGLNTEAFF,TGCAGCGTTGACCCTGGTTTAAATACTGAAGCTTTCTTT
TRBV12-3/TRBV12-4,few,TRBD1,TRBJ2-7,CASSSPGTGNYEQYF,TGTGCCAGCAGCTCCCCAGGGACAGGGAACTACGAGCAGTACTTC
TRBV18,few,-,TRBJ2-4,CASSPPHTALAKNIQYF,TGTGCCAGCTCACCGCCCCACACAGCCCTAGCCAAAAACATTCAGTACTTC
TRBV5-1,many,TRBD1,TRBJ2-7,CASSFGTGSYEQYF,TGCGCCAGCAGCTTCGGGACAGGGTCCTACGAGCAGTACTTC
TRBV19,-,-,TRBJ1-2,CASSIDSNYGYTF,TGTGCCAGTAGTATAGACTCTAACTATGGCTACACCTTC
TRBV19,-,TRBD1,TRBJ1-2,CASSIGGGRDGYTF,TGTGCCAGTAGTATAGGAGGGGGCCGGGATGGCTACACCTTC
TRBV5-1,-,TRBD1,TRBJ2-7,CASSRQGVEQYF,TGCGCCAGCAGCCGACAGGGAGTCGAGCAGTACTTC
TRBV20-1,-,-,TRBJ2-4,CSAPGTGPKNIQYF,TGCAGTGCTCCGGGAACAGGGCCCAAAAACATTCAGTACTTC
TRBV11-2,many,-,TRBJ2-3,CASSLDRGSTDTQYF,TGTGCCAGCAGCTTAGACAGGGGTAGCACAGATACGCAGTATTTT
TRBV24-1,-,TRBD1,TRBJ2-1,CATSDRDRVFDEQFF,TGTGCCACCAGTGATCGGGACAGGGTGTTCGATGAGCAGTTCTTC
TRBV12-3/TRBV12-4,-,TRBD1,TRBJ2-1,CASSSPDRGGGNEQFF,TGTGCCAGCAGCTCCCCGGACAGGGGAGGAGGCAATGAGCAGTTCTTC
TRBV20-1,few,-,TRBJ2-3,CSASPGANTDTQYF,TGCAGTGCTAGCCCGGGGGCTAACACAGATACGCAGTATTTT
TRBV20-1,few,-,TRBJ2-1,CSARSGSLDEQFF,TGCAGTGCACGTTCCGGGAGCCTCGATGAGCAGTTCTTC
TRBV6-5,-,TRBD1,TRBJ2-1,CASSRSGQGGSYNEQFF,TGTGCCAGCAGTCGATCGGGACAGGGAGGCTCCTACAATGAGCAGTTCTTC
TRBV11-2,few,TRBD1,TRBJ1-6,CASSLNPGTGSSPLHF,TGTGCCAGCAGCTTAAACCCCGGGACAGGGAGTTCACCCCTCCACTTT
TRBV7-6,-,-,TRBJ2-3,CASSLAGQFADTQYF,TGTGCCAGCAGCTTAGCCGGACAGTTCGCAGATACGCAGTATTTT
TRBV12-3/TRBV12-4,many,TRBD2,TRBJ2-2,CASRRAGDAGRGELFF,TGTGCCAGCAGGAGAGCGGGGGACGCTGGCCGGGGGGAGCTGTTTTTT
TRBV4-1,-,-,TRBJ1-5,CASSPLDSVNSQPQHF,TGCGCCAGCAGCCCCCTAGACAGTGTTAATAGTCAGCCCCAGCATTTT
TRBV20-1,many,-,TRBJ2-7,CSARDGGGTEAYEQYF,TGCAGTGCTAGAGATGGGGGCGGGACGGAGGCCTACGAGCAGTACTTC
TRBV9,few,TRBD1,TRBJ2-5,CASSGPGGRTIETQYF,TGTGCCAGCAGCGGACCAGGGGGCCGTACCATTGAGACCCAGTACTTC
TRBV7-9,few,-,TRBJ1-1,CASSLARLDEAFF,TGTGCCAGCAGCTTAGCTCGCCTTGATGAAGCTTTCTTT
TRBV6-2/TRBV6-3,-,TRBD2,TRBJ2-7,CASRREGTYEQYF,TGTGCCAGTCGGCGGGAGGGTACCTACGAGCAGTACTTC
TRBV5-5,-,-,TRBJ1-4,CASSFSGAQEKLFF,TGTGCCAGCAGCTTCAGCGGGGCGCAGGAAAAACTGTTTTTT
TRBV12-3/TRBV12-4,few,-,TRBJ2-1,CASSWDFSYNEQFF,TGTGCCAGCAGTTGGGACTTTTCCTACAATGAGCAGTTCTTC
TRBV4-1,-,-,TRBJ2-3,CASSQEEFGTDTQYF,TGCGCCAGCAGCCAAGAGGAGTTCGGTACAGATACGCAGTATTTT
TRBV24-1,-,-,TRBJ2-7,CATSEGTYEQYF,TGTGCCACCAGTGAAGGGACCTACGAGCAGTACTTC
TRBV3-1,-,TRBD1,TRBJ1-2,CASRPLGTAYGYTF,TGTGCCAGCAGGCCCCTCGGGACAGCCTATGGCTACACCTTC
TRBV4-1,-,-,TRBJ2-5,CASSLTPVRETQYF,TGCGCCAGCAGCCTGACTCCCGTTCGGGAGACCCAGTACTTC
TRBV5-1,-,TRBD1,TRBJ2-7,CASSHGQGTSYEQYF,TGCGCCAGCTCGCATGGACAGGGGACCTCCTACGAGCAGTACTTC
TRBV20-1,few,TRBD1,TRBJ2-7,CSADREGNEQYF,TGCAGTGCTGACAGGGAAGGGAACGAGCAGTACTTC
TRBV5-1,-,-,TRBJ2-5,CASSSDPTSQYF,TGCGCCAGCAGCTCTGACCCGACCTCCCAGTACTTC
TRBV4-2,-,-,TRBJ1-1,CASSQGDGALNTEAFF,TGTGCCAGCAGCCAAGGGGACGGAGCCTTGAACACTGAAGCTTTCTTT
TRBV6-2/TRBV6-3,-,TRBD2,TRBJ2-1,CASSYWASGRYNEQFF,TGTGCCAGCAGTTACTGGGCTAGCGGGAGGTACAATGAGCAGTTCTTC
TRBV5-1,few,TRBD1,TRBJ1-2,CASSPSPDRGQGYTF,TGCGCCAGCAGCCCTTCCCCCGACAGGGGGCAAGGCTACACCTTC
TRBV3-1,few,TRBD1,TRBJ2-7,CASSTRGTGGEQYF,TGTGCCAGCAGCACTCGAGGTACAGGGGGCGAGCAGTACTTC
TRBV15,-,-,TRBJ2-3,CATSRDRIRGVSDTQYF,TGTGCCACCAGCAGAGATCGAATTAGGGGAGTTTCAGATACGCAGTATTTT
TRBV19,-,-,TRBJ2-7,CASSRSPGGAGFSYEQYF,TGTGCCAGTAGTAGATCTCCGGGGGGCGCAGGTTTTTCGTACGAGCAGTACTTC
TRBV6-2/TRBV6-3,-,-,TRBJ1-2,CASSYQVEPGHNYGYTF,TGTGCCAGCAGTTACCAAGTTGAGCCGGGACATAACTATGGCTACACCTTC
TRBV29-1,-,-,TRBJ1-1,CSVAVMNTEAFF,TGCAGCGTCGCGGTGATGAACACTGAAGCTTTCTTT
TRBV5-1,-,-,TRBJ2-7,CASSLVMGENYEQYF,TGCGCCAGCAGCTTGGTTATGGGGGAAAACTACGAGCAGTACTTC